This TCR beta chain was obtained from a study of cytomegalovirus exposure and HLA in healthy donors. Background on the study: Genotyping showed 70% to 90% of over 350 donors falling in the Caucasian-associated ancestry cluster.

Regarding this clone: Its antigen is unknown.

Points from the study as a whole: Many donors carried some public TCRs, although rarity characterized most TCR sequences. Later analysis reportedly placed an Asian-associated ancestry cluster below the approximately 650-donor mean in N-insertions.

A multiplex PCR was run with 60 Vbeta primers and 13 Jbeta primers. This table comes from immunoSEQ multiplex PCR, and its TCRdb copy is limited to in-frame clones, with some not included. The sample contains fewer than 250,000 clones, around four fifths of which appear only once. The V segment lost 5 bases and the J segment 2 bases; nucleotides outside the gene matches: 6. The CDR3 is made up of 16 amino acids. CDR1 is SGHAT and CDR2 is FQNNGV in the germline V gene. The clonotype was recovered from a male donor in good health and CMV-seronegative. The sequenced material came from PBMCs. The V and J genes are TRBV11-2 and TRBJ2-7; 13 nucleotides match TRBD2. CDR3 protein: CASSARTSGRTYEQYF. The CDR3 DNA reads as TGTGCCAGCAGCGCGCGGACTAGCGGGAGAACCTACGAGCAGTACTTC.